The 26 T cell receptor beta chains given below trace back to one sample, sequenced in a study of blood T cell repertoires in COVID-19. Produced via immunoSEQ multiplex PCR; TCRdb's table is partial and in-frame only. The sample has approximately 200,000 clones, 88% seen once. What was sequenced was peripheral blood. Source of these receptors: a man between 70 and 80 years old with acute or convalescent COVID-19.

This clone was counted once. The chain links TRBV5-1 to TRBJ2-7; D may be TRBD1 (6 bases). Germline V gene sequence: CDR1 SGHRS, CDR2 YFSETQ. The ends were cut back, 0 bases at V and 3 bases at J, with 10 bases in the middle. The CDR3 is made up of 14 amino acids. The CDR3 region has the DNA TGCGCCAGCAGCTTGGGCAGGGGAGACTACGAGCAGTACTTC. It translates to CASSLGRGDYEQYF.

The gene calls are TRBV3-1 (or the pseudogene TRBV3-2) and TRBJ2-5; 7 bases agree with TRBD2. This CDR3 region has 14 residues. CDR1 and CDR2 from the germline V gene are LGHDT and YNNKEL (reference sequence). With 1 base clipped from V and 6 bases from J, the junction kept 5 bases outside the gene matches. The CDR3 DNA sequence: TGTGCCAGCAGCCAAGCGGGGGGTCTGAAGACCCAGTACTTC. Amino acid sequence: CASSQAGGLKTQYF.

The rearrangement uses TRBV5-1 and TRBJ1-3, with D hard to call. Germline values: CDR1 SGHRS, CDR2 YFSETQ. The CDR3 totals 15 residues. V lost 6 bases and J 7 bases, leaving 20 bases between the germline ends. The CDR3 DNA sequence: TGCGCCAGCACCTGGGAGGGTGGCATACGGAACACCATATATTTT. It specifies CASTWEGGIRNTIYF.

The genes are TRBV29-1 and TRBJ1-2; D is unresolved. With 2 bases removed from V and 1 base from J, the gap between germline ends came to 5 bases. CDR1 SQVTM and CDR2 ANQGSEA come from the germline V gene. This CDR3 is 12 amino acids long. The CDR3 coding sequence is TGCAGCGTTGAATCAGTTAACTATGGCTACACCTTC. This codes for CSVESVNYGYTF.

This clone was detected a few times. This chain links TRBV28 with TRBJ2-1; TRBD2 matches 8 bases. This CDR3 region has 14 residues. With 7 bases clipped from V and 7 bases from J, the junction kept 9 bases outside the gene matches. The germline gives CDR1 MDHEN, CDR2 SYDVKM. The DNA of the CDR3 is TGTGCCAGCACGACGAGCGGGAGTTGGAATGAGCAGTTCTTC. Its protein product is CASTTSGSWNEQFF.

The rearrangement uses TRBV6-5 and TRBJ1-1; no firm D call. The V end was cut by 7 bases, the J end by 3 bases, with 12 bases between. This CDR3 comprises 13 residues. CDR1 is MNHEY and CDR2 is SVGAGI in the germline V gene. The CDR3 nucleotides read TGTGCCAGCACCCGGGAACTAGACACTGAAGCTTTCTTT. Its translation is CASTRELDTEAFF.

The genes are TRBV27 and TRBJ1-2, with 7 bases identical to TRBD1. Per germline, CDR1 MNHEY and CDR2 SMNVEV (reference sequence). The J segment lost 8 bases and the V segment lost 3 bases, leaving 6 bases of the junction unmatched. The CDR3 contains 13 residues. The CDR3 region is CASSLRGGRGYTF. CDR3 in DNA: TGTGCCAGCAGTTTGCGAGGGGGCCGGGGCTACACCTTC.

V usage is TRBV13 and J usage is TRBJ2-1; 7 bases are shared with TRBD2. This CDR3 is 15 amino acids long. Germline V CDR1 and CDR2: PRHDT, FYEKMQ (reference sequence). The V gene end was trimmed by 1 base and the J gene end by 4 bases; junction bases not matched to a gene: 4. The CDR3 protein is CASSLAGGIYNEQFF. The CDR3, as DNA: TGTGCCAGCAGCTTAGCGGGAGGAATATACAATGAGCAGTTCTTC. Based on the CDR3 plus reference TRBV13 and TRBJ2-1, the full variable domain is AAGVIQSPRHLIKEKRETATLKCYPIPRHDTVYWYQQGPGQDPQFLISFYEKMQSDKGSIPDRFSAQQFSDYHSELNMSSLELGDSALYFCASSLAGGIYNEQFFGPGTRLTVL.

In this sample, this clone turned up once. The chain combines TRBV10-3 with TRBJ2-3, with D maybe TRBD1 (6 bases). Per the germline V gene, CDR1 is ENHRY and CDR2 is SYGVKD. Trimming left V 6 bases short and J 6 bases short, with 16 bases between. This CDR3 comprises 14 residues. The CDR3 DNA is TGTGCCATCAGGATGGGGACAATTGGGGATACGCAGTATTTT. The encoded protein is CAIRMGTIGDTQYF.

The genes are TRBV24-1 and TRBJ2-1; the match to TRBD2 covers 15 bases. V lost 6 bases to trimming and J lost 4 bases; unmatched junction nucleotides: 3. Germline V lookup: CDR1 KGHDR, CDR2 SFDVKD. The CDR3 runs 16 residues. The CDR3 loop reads CATSPGLAGGYNEQFF. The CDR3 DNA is TGTGCCACCAGTCCGGGACTAGCGGGAGGTTACAATGAGCAGTTCTTC.

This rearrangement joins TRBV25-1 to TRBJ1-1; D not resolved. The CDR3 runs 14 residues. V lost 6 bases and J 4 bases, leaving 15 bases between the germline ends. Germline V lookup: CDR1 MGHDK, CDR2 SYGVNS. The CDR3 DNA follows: TGTGCCAGCAGGACAAGCGGCTCCTTCACTGAAGCTTTCTTT. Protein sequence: CASRTSGSFTEAFF. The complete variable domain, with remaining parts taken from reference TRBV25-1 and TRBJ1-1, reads EADIYQTPRYLVIGTGKKITLECSQTMGHDKMYWYQQDPGMELHLIHYSYGVNSTEKGDLSSESTVSRIRTEHFPLTLESARPSHTSQYLCASRTSGSFTEAFFGQGTRLTVV.

In DNA, the CDR3 is TGTGCCAGCAGTCGGAACAGTGATAGCAATCAGCCCCAGCATTTT. It specifies CASSRNSDSNQPQHF. The rearrangement uses TRBV27 and TRBJ1-5; no reliable D call. V lost 5 bases, J lost 0 bases, and 11 bases lay in between. The germline CDR1 and CDR2 sequences are MNHEY and SMNVEV (reference sequence). The CDR3 extends over 15 amino acids.

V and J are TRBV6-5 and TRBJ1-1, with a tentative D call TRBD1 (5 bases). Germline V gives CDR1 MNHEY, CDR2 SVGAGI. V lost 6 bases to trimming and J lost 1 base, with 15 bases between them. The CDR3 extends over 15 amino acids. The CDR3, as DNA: TGTGCCAGCAGCCTTCAGGGTCCGTCGAACACTGAAGCTTTCTTT. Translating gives CASSLQGPSNTEAFF.

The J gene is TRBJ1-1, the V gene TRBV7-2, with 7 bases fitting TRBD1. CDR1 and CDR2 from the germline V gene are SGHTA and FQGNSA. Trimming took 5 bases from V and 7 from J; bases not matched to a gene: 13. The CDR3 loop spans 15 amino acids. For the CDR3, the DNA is TGTGCCAGCAGCCCCATGGCAGACAGGGCCAATGAAGCTTTCTTT. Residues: CASSPMADRANEAFF.

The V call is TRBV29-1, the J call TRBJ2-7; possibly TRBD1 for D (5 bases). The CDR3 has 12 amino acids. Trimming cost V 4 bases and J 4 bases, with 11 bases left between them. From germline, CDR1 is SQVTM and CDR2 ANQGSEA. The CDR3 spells CSVARDRYEQYF. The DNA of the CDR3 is TGCAGCGTTGCCAGGGATCGATACGAGCAGTACTTC.

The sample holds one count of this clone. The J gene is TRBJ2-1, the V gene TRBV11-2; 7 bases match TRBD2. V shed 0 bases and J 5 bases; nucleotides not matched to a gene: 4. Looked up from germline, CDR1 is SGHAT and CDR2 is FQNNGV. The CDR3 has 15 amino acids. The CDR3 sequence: CASSLEGGRDNEQFF. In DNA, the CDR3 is TGTGCCAGCAGCTTAGAAGGCGGGAGAGACAATGAGCAGTTCTTC.

In DNA, the CDR3 is TGTGCCAGCAGCCGTCCGAGCACAGATACGCAGTATTTT. Translated: CASSRPSTDTQYF. The chain is built from TRBV7-2 and TRBJ2-3; no definite D call. The length of the CDR3 is 13 residues. The V end lost 5 bases, the J end lost 0 bases, and 6 bases lay between the germline ends. Germline values: CDR1 SGHTA, CDR2 FQGNSA.

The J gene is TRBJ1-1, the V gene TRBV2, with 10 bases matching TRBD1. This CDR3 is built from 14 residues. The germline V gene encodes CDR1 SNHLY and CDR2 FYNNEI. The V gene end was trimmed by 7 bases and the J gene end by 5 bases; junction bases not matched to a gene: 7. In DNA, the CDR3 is TGTGCCAGCATAGGACAGGGGGTATTGACTGAAGCTTTCTTT. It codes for CASIGQGVLTEAFF.

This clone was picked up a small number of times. DNA for the CDR3: TGTGCCAGCTCACCACCGAACTCCCCGTACAATGAGCAGTTCTTC. It translates to CASSPPNSPYNEQFF. The chain couples TRBV18 to TRBJ2-1; no firm D call. V was pared by 0 bases and J by 4 bases, with 10 bases between. Germline lookup yields CDR1 KGHSH and CDR2 LQKENI. The CDR3 runs 15 residues. Together with reference TRBV18 and TRBJ2-1, the CDR3 gives the full variable domain: NAGVMQNPRHLVRRRGQEARLRCSPMKGHSHVYWYRQLPEEGLKFMVYLQKENIIDESGMPKERFSAEFPKEGPSILRIQQVVRGDSAAYFCASSPPNSPYNEQFFGPGTRLTVL.

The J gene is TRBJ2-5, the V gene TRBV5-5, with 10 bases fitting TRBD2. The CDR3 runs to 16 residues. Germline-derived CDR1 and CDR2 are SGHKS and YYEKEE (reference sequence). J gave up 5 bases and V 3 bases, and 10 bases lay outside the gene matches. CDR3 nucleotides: TGTGCCAGCAGCTGGCGACTAGCGGGTAGAGGGGAGACCCAGTACTTC. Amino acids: CASSWRLAGRGETQYF. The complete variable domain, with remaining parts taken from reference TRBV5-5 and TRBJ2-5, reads DAGVTQSPTHLIKTRGQQVTLRCSPISGHKSVSWYQQVLGQGPQFIFQYYEKEERGRGNFPDRFSARQFPNYSSELNVNALLLGDSALYLCASSWRLAGRGETQYFGPGTRLLVL.

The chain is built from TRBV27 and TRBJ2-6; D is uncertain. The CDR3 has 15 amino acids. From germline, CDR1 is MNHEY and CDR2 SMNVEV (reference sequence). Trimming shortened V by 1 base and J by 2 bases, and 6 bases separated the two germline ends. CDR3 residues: CASSLYGTGANVLTF. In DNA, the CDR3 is TGTGCCAGCAGTTTATATGGCACTGGGGCCAACGTCCTGACTTTC.

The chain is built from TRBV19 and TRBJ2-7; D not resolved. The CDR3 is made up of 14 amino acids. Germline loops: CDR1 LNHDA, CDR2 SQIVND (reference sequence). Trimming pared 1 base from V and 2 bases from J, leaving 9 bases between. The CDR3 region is CASSIGGRTYEQYF. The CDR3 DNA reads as TGTGCCAGTAGTATAGGTGGCAGGACCTACGAGCAGTACTTC.

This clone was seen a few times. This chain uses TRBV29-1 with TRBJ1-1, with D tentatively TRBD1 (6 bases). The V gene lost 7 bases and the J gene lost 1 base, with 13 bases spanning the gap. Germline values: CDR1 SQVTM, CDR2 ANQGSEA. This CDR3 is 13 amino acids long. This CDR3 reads CSARRTANTEAFF. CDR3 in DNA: TGCAGCGCCCGGCGGACAGCGAACACTGAAGCTTTCTTT.

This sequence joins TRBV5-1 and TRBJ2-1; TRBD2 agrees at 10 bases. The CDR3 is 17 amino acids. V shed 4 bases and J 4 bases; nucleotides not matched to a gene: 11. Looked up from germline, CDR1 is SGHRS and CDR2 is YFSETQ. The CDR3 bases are TGCGCCAGCAGCCAAATCCGGACTAGCGGACTATACAATGAGCAGTTCTTC. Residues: CASSQIRTSGLYNEQFF.

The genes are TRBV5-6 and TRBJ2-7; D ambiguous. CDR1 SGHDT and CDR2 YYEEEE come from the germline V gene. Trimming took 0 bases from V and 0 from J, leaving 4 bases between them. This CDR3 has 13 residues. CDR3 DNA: TGTGCCAGCAGCTTGGTGGCCTCCTACGAGCAGTACTTC. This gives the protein CASSLVASYEQYF. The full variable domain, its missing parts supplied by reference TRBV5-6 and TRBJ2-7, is DAGVTQSPTHLIKTRGQQVTLRCSPKSGHDTVSWYQQALGQGPQFIFQYYEEEERQRGNFPDRFSGHQFPNYSSELNVNALLLGDSALYLCASSLVASYEQYFGPGTRLTVT.

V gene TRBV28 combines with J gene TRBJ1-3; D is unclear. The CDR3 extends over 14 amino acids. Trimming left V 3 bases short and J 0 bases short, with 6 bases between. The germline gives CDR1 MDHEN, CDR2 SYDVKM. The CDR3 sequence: CASSLAGSGNTIYF. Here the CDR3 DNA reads TGTGCCAGCAGTTTGGCAGGCTCTGGAAACACCATATATTTT.